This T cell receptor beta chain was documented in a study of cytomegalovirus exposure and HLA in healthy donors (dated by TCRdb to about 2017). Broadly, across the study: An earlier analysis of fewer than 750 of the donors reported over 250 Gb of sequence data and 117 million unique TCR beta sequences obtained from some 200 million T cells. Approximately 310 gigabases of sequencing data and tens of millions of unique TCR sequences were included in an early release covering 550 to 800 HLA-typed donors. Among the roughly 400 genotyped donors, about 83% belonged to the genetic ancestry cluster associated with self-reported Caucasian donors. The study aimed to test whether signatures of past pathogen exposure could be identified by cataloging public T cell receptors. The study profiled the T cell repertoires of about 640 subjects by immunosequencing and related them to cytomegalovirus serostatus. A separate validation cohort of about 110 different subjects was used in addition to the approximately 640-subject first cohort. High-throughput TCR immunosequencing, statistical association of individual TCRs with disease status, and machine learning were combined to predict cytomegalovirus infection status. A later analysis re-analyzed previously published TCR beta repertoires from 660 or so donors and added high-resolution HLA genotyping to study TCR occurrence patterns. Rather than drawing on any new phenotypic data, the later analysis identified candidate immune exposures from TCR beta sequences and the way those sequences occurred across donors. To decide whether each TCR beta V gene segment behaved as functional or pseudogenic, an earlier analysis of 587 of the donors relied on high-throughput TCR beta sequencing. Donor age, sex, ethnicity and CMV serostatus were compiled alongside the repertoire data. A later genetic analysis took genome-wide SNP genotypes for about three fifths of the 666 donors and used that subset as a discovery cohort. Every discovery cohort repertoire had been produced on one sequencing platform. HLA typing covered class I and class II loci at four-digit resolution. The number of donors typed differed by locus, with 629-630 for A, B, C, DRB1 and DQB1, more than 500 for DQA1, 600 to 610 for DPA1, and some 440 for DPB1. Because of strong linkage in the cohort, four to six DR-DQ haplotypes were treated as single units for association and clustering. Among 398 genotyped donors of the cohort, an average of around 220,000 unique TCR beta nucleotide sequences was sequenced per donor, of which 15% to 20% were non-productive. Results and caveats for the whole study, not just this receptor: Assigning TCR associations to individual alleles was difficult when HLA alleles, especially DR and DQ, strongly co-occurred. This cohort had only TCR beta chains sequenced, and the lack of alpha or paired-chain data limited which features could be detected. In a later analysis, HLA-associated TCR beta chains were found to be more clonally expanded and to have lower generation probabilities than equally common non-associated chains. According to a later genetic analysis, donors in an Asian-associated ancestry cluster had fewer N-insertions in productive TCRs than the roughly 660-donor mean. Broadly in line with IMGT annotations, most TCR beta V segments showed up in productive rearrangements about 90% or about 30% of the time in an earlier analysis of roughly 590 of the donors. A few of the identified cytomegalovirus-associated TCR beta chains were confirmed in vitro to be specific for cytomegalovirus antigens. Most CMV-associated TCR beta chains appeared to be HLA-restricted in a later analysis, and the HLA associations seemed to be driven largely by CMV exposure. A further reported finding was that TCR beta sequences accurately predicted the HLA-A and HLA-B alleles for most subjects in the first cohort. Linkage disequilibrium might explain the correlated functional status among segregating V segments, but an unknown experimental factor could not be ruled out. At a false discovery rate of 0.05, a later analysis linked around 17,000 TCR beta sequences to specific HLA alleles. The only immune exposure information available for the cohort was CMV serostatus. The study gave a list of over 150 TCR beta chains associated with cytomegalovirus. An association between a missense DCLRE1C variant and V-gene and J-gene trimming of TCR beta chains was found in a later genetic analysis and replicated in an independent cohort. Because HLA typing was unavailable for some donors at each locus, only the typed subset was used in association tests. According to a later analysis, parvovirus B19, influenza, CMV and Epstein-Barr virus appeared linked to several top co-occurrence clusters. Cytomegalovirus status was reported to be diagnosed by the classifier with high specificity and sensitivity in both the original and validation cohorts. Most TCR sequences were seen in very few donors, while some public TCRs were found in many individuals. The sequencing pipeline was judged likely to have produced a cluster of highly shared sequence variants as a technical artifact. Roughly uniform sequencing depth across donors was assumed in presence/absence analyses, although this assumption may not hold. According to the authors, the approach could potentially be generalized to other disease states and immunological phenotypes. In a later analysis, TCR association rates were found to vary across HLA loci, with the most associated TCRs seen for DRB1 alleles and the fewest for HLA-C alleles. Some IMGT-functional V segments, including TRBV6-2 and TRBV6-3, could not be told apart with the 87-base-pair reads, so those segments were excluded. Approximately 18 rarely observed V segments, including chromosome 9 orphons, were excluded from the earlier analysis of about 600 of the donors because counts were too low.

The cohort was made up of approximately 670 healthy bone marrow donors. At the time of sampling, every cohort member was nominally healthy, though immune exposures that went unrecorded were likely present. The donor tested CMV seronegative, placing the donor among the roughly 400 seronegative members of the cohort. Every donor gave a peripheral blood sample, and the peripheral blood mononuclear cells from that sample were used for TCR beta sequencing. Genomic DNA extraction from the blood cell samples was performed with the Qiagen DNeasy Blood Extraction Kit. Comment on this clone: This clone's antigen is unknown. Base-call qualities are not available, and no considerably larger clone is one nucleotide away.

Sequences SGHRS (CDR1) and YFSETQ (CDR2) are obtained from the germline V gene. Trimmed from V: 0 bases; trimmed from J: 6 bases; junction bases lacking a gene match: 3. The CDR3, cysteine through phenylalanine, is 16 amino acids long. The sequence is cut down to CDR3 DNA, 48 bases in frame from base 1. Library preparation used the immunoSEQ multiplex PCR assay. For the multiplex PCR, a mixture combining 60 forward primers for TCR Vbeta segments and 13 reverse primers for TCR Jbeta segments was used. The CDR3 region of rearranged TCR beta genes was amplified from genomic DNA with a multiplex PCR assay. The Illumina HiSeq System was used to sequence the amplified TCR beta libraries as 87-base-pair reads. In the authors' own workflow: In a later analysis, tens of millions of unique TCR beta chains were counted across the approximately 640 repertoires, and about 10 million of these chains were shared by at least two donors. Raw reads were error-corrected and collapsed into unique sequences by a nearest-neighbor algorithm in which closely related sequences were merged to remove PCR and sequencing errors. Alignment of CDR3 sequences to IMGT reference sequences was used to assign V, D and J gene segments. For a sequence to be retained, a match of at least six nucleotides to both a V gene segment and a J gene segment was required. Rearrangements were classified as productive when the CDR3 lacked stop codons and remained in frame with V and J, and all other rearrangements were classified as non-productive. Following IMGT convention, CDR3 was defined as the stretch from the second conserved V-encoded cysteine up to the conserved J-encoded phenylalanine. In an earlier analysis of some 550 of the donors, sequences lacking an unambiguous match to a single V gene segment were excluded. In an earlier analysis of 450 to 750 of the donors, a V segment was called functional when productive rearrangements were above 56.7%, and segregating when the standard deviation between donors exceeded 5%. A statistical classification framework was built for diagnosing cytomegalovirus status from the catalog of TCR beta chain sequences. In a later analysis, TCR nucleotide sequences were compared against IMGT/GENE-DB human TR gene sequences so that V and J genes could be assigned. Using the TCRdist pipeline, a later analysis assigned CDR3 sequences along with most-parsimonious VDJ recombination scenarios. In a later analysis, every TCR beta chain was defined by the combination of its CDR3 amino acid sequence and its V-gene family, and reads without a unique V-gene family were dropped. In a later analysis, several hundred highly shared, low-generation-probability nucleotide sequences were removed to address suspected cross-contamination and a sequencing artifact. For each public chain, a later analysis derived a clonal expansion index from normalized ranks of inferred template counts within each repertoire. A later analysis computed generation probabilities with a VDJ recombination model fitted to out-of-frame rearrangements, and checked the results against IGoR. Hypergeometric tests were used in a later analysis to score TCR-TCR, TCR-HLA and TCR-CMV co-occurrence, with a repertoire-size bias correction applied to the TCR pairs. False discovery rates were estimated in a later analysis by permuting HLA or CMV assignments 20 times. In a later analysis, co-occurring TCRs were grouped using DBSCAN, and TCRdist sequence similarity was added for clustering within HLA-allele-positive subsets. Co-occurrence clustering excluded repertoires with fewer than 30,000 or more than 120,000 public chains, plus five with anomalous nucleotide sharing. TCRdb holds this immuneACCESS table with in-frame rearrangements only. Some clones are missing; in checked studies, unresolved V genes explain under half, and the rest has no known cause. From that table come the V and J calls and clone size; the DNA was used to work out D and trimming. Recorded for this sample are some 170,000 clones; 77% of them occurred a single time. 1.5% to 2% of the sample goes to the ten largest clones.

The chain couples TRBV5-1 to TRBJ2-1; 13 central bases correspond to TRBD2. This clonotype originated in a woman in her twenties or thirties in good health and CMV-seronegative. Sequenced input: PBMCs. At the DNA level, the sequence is TGCGCCAGCAGCTTGGTACTAGCGGGAGGGGGCAATGAGCAGTTCTTC. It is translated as CASSLVLAGGGNEQFF.